These T cell receptor beta chains were read from a single sample in a study of control samples from healthy donors and cancer patients. Libraries were prepared by immunoSEQ multiplex PCR; TCRdb keeps only in-frame clonotypes and omits some of them. The table includes tens of thousands of clones, roughly 86% detected once. Material: blood. The receptors stem from a man in his forties or fifties in good health. Each CDR3 is given with its conserved first and last residue.

CDR3 protein: CASSPPSEEKLFF
J gene: TRBJ1-4
V gene: TRBV18

CDR3 protein: CASSPLAGVEDTQYF
J gene: TRBJ2-3
V gene: TRBV14

CDR3 protein: CASSEALPPDTQYF
J gene: TRBJ2-3
V gene: TRBV2

CDR3 protein: CASSLAGTVEAFF
J gene: TRBJ1-1
V gene: TRBV12-3/TRBV12-4

CDR3 protein: CASSSIVAGSTDTQYF
J gene: TRBJ2-3
V gene: TRBV5-1

CDR3 protein: CASSKPNQTGRVHGYTF
J gene: TRBJ1-2
V gene: TRBV21-1

CDR3 protein: CASSGDRGRDGYTF
J gene: TRBJ1-2
V gene: TRBV4-2

CDR3 protein: CASSLQSSGNTIYF
J gene: TRBJ1-3
V gene: TRBV5-1

CDR3 protein: CASSTGTGVNSPLHF
J gene: TRBJ1-6
V gene: TRBV5-4

CDR3 protein: CTSSQDRRSGSSYNEQFF
J gene: TRBJ2-1
V gene: TRBV1

CDR3 protein: CASSSWGGEEETQYF
J gene: TRBJ2-5
V gene: TRBV5-1

CDR3 protein: CASSPLGDQALSYTF
J gene: TRBJ1-2
V gene: TRBV18

CDR3 protein: CATSDSLPTGHNYLNIQYF
J gene: TRBJ2-4
V gene: TRBV24-1

CDR3 protein: CASSSPGGRMKTQYF
J gene: TRBJ2-5
V gene: TRBV28

CDR3 protein: CASSEGNHQPQHF
J gene: TRBJ1-5
V gene: TRBV6-5

CDR3 protein: CASSLRADYEQYF
J gene: TRBJ2-7
V gene: TRBV7-2

CDR3 protein: CASRDYDRAGNTIYF
J gene: TRBJ1-3
V gene: TRBV2

CDR3 protein: CASSPPGGRDWEQYF
J gene: TRBJ2-7
V gene: TRBV6-2/TRBV6-3

CDR3 protein: CASRRKAQETQYF
J gene: TRBJ2-5
V gene: TRBV6-5

CDR3 protein: CASSFSWNTEAFF
J gene: TRBJ1-1
V gene: TRBV7-2